One and the same sample provided the 11 T cell receptor beta chains below, sequenced in a study of T cell responses to AZD1222 COVID-19 vaccine. Produced via immunoSEQ multiplex PCR; TCRdb's table is partial and in-frame only. In the table there are roughly 150,000 clones, roughly 89% of which are singletons. The sequencing used peripheral blood, collected on day 0 of AZD1222 vaccination. Receptors were obtained from an adult in good health.

This sequence joins TRBV6-2 or TRBV6-3 and TRBJ2-7, with 9 positions matching TRBD1. The germline V gene has CDR1 MNHEY and CDR2 SVGEGT. The CDR3 loop spans 13 amino acids. Trimming cost V 2 bases and J 7 bases; bases outside gene matches: 3. CDR3 region: CASSYGTGWEQYF. CDR3 DNA: TGTGCCAGCAGTTACGGGACAGGGTGGGAGCAGTACTTC.

The chain employs TRBV6-1 and TRBJ2-1, with 9 bases fitting TRBD1. Germline V gives CDR1 MNHNS, CDR2 SASEGT. This CDR3 is built from 15 residues. V trimming: 2 bases; J trimming: 9 bases; junction bases outside the gene matches: 8. The CDR3 reads CASSEPGQGRSEQFF. The CDR3 DNA follows: TGTGCCAGCAGTGAACCGGGACAGGGTCGTTCTGAGCAGTTCTTC.

The chain is built from TRBV9 and TRBJ2-7; no definite D call. Germline V gene data show CDR1 as SGDLS and CDR2 as YYNGEE. The germline V and J ends were trimmed by 0 bases and 4 bases, with 8 bases remaining between them. The CDR3 is 13 amino acids. The CDR3 DNA reads as TGTGCCAGCAGCGTAGGTCGGGCGTACGAGCAGTACTTC. Translated, it gives CASSVGRAYEQYF.

The chain recombines TRBV29-1 with TRBJ2-1; TRBD2 might be the D (7 bases). The CDR3 has 14 residues. Germline lookup yields CDR1 SQVTM and CDR2 ANQGSEA. Deletions cut 2 bases from V and 6 bases from J, with 14 bases between. Here the CDR3 DNA reads TGCAGCGTTGAACCGGGGGGCCGCGGCAATGAGCAGTTCTTC. Amino acid sequence: CSVEPGGRGNEQFF.

V gene TRBV6-2 or TRBV6-3 combines with J gene TRBJ2-7, with 14 bases aligning to TRBD2. CDR3 length: 17 residues. The ends lost 7 bases at V and 1 base at J; junction bases unmatched: 9. Germline assignment: CDR1 MNHEY and CDR2 SVGEGT. CDR3 sequence: CASTPGLAGGTSYEQYF. The CDR3 DNA is TGTGCCAGCACCCCCGGACTAGCGGGAGGAACGTCCTACGAGCAGTACTTC.

This clone has just one count. The chain joins TRBV7-9 to TRBJ1-5; D gene uncertain. The germline gives CDR1 SEHNR, CDR2 FQNEAQ (reference sequence). Trimming took off 4 bases at V and 3 bases at J, with 4 bases between the two ends. The CDR3 loop spans 12 amino acids. The chain's CDR3 is CASSSTNQPQHF. The CDR3 nucleotides read TGTGCCAGCAGCTCGACCAATCAGCCCCAGCATTTT. The full variable domain, with the rest looked up from reference TRBV7-9 and TRBJ1-5, is DTGVSQNPRHKITKRGQNVTFRCDPISEHNRLYWYRQTLGQGPEFLTYFQNEAQLEKSRLLSDRFSAERPKGSFSTLEIQRTEQGDSAMYLCASSSTNQPQHFGDGTRLSIL.

The V and J genes are TRBV29-1 and TRBJ2-1, with D unclear. Germline V CDR1 and CDR2: SQVTM, ANQGSEA. This CDR3 spans 10 amino acids. Between the trimmed V and J ends, which lost 4 bases and 5 bases, there was a span of 3 bases. This chain's CDR3 is CSVAHNEQFF. Written as DNA, the CDR3 is TGCAGCGTTGCCCACAATGAGCAGTTCTTC.

The V gene is TRBV6-5, the J gene TRBJ2-2; D gene uncertain. The germline gives CDR1 MNHEY, CDR2 SVGAGI. Deletions cut 7 bases from V and 1 base from J, with 10 bases between. There are 14 residues in the CDR3. CDR3 loop: CASKPDKNTGELFF. The CDR3 DNA sequence: TGTGCCAGCAAGCCAGACAAGAACACCGGGGAGCTGTTTTTT.

The rearrangement links TRBV6-5 to TRBJ1-4; D might be TRBD1 (6 bases). CDR1 MNHEY and CDR2 SVGAGI come from the germline V gene. CDR3 length equals 15 residues. Trimming shortened V by 7 bases and J by 7 bases, and 19 bases separated the two germline ends. The CDR3 here is CASTEGQGTAEKLFF. For the CDR3, the DNA is TGTGCCAGCACCGAAGGGCAGGGGACGGCTGAAAAACTGTTTTTT.

The V and J genes are TRBV11-2 and TRBJ2-1; D uncertain. The CDR3 sequence is 14 residues long. Deletions cut 5 bases from V and 2 bases from J, with 10 bases between. Germline CDR1 is SGHAT and CDR2 is FQNNGV. CDR3 residues: CASSRQEPYNEQFF. CDR3 DNA: TGTGCCAGCAGCCGTCAAGAGCCCTACAATGAGCAGTTCTTC.

The V and J genes are TRBV5-5 and TRBJ1-2; TRBD1 aligns across 9 bases. The CDR3 length is 14 residues. J was trimmed by 7 bases and V by 6 bases; bases with no gene match: 10. Per the germline V gene, CDR1 is SGHKS and CDR2 is YYEKEE (reference sequence). The CDR3 DNA sequence: TGTGCCAGCATCCTTTACACAGGGGGCGGTGGCTACACCTTC. Amino acid sequence: CASILYTGGGGYTF.